The rows below give T cell receptor beta chains drawn from one sample of a study of patients and donors after allogeneic stem cell transplantation. One entry per CDR3 protein, called by TCRdb with MiXCR from the RT-PCR reads. The sample holds roughly 880,000 distinct CDR3 sequences, under 20% seen once. Sequenced sample: blood, either unsorted or a sorted T cell fraction (not recorded which). The receptors stem from a human donor who was either an allogeneic HSCT recipient or a stem cell or donor lymphocyte infusion donor (not recorded which). It is not recorded whose cells these are; they may come from a transplant donor. The CDR3 runs from the conserved cysteine through the conserved F or W. The order of the fields is CDR3 protein, CDR3 DNA, clone size, D gene, J gene, V gene. D genes are given only for firm matches. A row's size may be missing; if present it is once, few, many or a size class.

CSAIPSNRGNEQFF TGCAGTGCTATCCCCAGTAACAGGGGCAATGAGCAGTTCTTC many TRBD1 TRBJ2-1 TRBV20-1
CASRTNNKLFF TGTGCCAGCAGGACTAACAACAAACTGTTTTTT few . TRBJ1-4 TRBV12-3/TRBV12-4
CASSLAGEGYGNTIYF TGCGCCAGCAGCTTGGCTGGAGAAGGGTACGGAAACACCATATATTTT . . TRBJ1-3 TRBV5-1
CASSETRKGTGELFF TGTGCCAGCAGTGAAACTAGGAAGGGCACCGGGGAGCTGTTTTTT many . TRBJ2-2 TRBV12-3/TRBV12-4
CASSLDPSTDTQYF TGTGCCAGCAGCTTGGATCCCTCTACAGATACGCAGTATTTT many . TRBJ2-3 TRBV5-1
CASRLRATDYNEQFF TGTGCCAGCAGACTAAGGGCGACCGACTACAATGAGCAGTTCTTC . . TRBJ2-1 TRBV12-3/TRBV12-4
CASSQDLGQDTEAFF TGCGCCAGCAGCCAAGATCTTGGACAGGACACTGAAGCTTTCTTT few TRBD1 TRBJ1-1 TRBV4-1
CASSPQGRPGNTIYF TGTGCCAGCAGTCCGCAGGGGAGGCCTGGAAACACCATATATTTT few . TRBJ1-3 TRBV5-6
CASSPSGTDTQYF TGTGCCAGCAGCCCTTCGGGCACAGATACGCAGTATTTT many . TRBJ2-3 TRBV7-9
CATVLRGTGDNGYTF TGTGCCACCGTTCTCCGGGGGACAGGGGATAATGGCTACACCTTC few TRBD1 TRBJ1-2 TRBV2
CASSHGGQGLNYGYTF TGTGCCAGCAGCCACGGTGGACAGGGGCTTAACTATGGCTACACCTTC few TRBD1 TRBJ1-2 TRBV4-2
CASGLSGGGNQPQHF TGTGCTAGTGGTTTGTCGGGGGGCGGGAATCAGCCCCAGCATTTT few . TRBJ1-5 TRBV12-5
CSARDSGSKNIQYF TGCAGTGCTAGAGATTCGGGGAGCAAAAACATTCAGTACTTC . . TRBJ2-4 TRBV20-1
CASSLLAIDNEQFF TGTGCCAGCAGCTTACTAGCGATCGACAATGAGCAGTTCTTC few TRBD2 TRBJ2-1 TRBV12-3/TRBV12-4
CASSYTDGRTEQFF TGCGCCAGCAGCTATACTGACGGGAGGACTGAGCAGTTCTTC . TRBD2 TRBJ2-1 TRBV5-1
CSVPRASSGGTDTQYF TGCAGCGTCCCAAGGGCGTCTAGCGGGGGCACAGATACGCAGTATTTT many TRBD2 TRBJ2-3 TRBV29-1
CASSLRRNYEQYF TGTGCCAGCAGTTTACGCCGGAATTACGAGCAGTACTTC . . TRBJ2-7 TRBV27
CASSGDGAYGYTF TGTGCCAGCAGTGGAGACGGGGCTTATGGCTACACCTTC few . TRBJ1-2 TRBV12-3/TRBV12-4
CSVDGGAGRETQYF TGCAGCGTTGACGGGGGGGCGGGTAGAGAGACCCAGTACTTC few TRBD2 TRBJ2-5 TRBV29-1
CASSFDRDHLYEQYF TGTGCCAGCAGCTTTGACCGGGACCACCTTTACGAGCAGTACTTC . . TRBJ2-7 TRBV14
CASSQQGREQYF TGCGCCAGCAGCCAACAGGGAAGGGAGCAGTACTTC many . TRBJ2-7 TRBV5-1
CATSRDGVPGQGFEQYF TGTGCCACCAGCAGAGACGGGGTCCCGGGACAGGGTTTTGAGCAGTACTTC few TRBD1 TRBJ2-7 TRBV15
CASSSLFGEQYF TGTGCCAGCAGCTCCCTCTTTGGCGAGCAGTACTTC few . TRBJ2-7 TRBV27
CASSRQVVNEQFF TGCGCCAGCAGTCGTCAAGTCGTCAATGAGCAGTTCTTC . . TRBJ2-1 TRBV10-2
CASRTGYYEQYF TGTGCCAGCAGGACAGGATACTACGAGCAGTACTTC many . TRBJ2-7 TRBV12-3/TRBV12-4
CASTAGDRNRQPQHF TGTGCCAGCACCGCGGGAGACAGGAATCGTCAGCCCCAGCATTTT few . TRBJ1-5 TRBV28
CASSFNLQYQETQYF TGTGCCAGCAGTTTCAACCTGCAGTACCAAGAGACCCAGTACTTC few . TRBJ2-5 TRBV7-9
CSAEIYEQFF TGCAGTGCCGAAATCTATGAGCAGTTCTTC few . TRBJ2-1 TRBV20-1
CASRGIAGGKTYEQYF TGTGCCAGCAGGGGAATAGCGGGGGGAAAAACCTACGAGCAGTACTTC few TRBD2 TRBJ2-7 TRBV6-1
CAISGQQETQYF TGTGCCATCAGTGGACAGCAAGAGACCCAGTACTTC few . TRBJ2-5 TRBV10-3
CASSLETGPWETQYF TGTGCCAGCAGCTTAGAGACAGGGCCATGGGAGACCCAGTACTTC once TRBD1 TRBJ2-5 TRBV7-9
CSAPPEGTEAFF TGCAGTGCTCCCCCTGAGGGAACTGAAGCTTTCTTT . . TRBJ1-1 TRBV20-1
CASSPTADTIYF TGTGCCAGCAGCCCAACGGCGGACACCATATATTTT few . TRBJ1-3 TRBV7-2
CASTDPKTGGYGYTF TGTGCCAGCACCGACCCTAAGACAGGGGGATATGGCTACACCTTC few TRBD1 TRBJ1-2 TRBV12-3/TRBV12-4